Shown below are 16 T cell receptor beta chains from a single sample sequenced in a study of blood T cell repertoires in COVID-19. Some clones are missing from TCRdb's copy, which holds only in-frame ones; the method was immunoSEQ multiplex PCR. The table includes some 30,000 clones, 70% to 85% detected once. Material: peripheral blood. The receptors derive from a human donor in a cohort sampled during active COVID-19.

The chain links TRBV10-1 to TRBJ2-7; TRBD1 agrees at 8 bases. CDR1 is WNHNN and CDR2 is SYGVQD in the germline V gene (reference sequence). Losses at the gene ends were 7 bases for V and 2 bases for J; bases not matched to a gene: 7. The CDR3 extends over 14 amino acids. DNA for the CDR3: TGCGCCAGCACCGAGGGGACAGGTCCCTACGAGCAGTACTTC. It yields the protein CASTEGTGPYEQYF.

Turning to this clone: Different DNA sequences within this sample yield the same CDR3. The chain couples TRBV5-1 to TRBJ2-5, with a weak D call TRBD2 (6 bases). V shed 4 bases and J shed 1 base, with 11 bases lying between them. The length of the CDR3 is 14 residues. Germline V gene sequence: CDR1 SGHRS, CDR2 YFSETQ. The CDR3 nucleotides are TGCGCCAGCAGCCCCGGGACTTCCCAAGAGACCCAGTACTTC. Its translation is CASSPGTSQETQYF.

This chain connects TRBV10-2 to TRBJ2-1, with TRBD2 matching 7 bases. Trimming cost V 6 bases and J 5 bases; bases outside gene matches: 7. CDR3 size: 14 residues. Germline assignment: CDR1 WSHSY and CDR2 SAAADI. In DNA form, the CDR3 reads TGCGCCAGCAGGACCGGGGGGAGCAACAATGAGCAGTTCTTC. Translating it yields CASRTGGSNNEQFF.

The J gene is TRBJ2-1, the V gene TRBV7-9, with no clear D. The germline gives CDR1 SEHNR, CDR2 FQNEAQ (reference sequence). This CDR3 region has 14 residues. With 6 bases removed from V and 6 bases from J, the gap between germline ends came to 15 bases. DNA of the CDR3: TGTGCCAGCAGTCTAAACGCAGGTGGCAATGAGCAGTTCTTC. Protein: CASSLNAGGNEQFF.

The rearrangement uses TRBV28 and TRBJ2-5, with unresolved D. There are 16 residues in the CDR3. The V gene's germline CDR1 is MDHEN and CDR2 SYDVKM. V was shortened by 4 bases and J by 0 bases, with 15 bases between the two germline ends. CDR3 amino acids: CASSSPRPKDQETQYF. The CDR3 bases are TGTGCCAGCAGTTCCCCTAGGCCCAAAGACCAAGAGACCCAGTACTTC.

In its sample, this clone was seen once. The rearrangement uses TRBV18 and TRBJ2-3; 7 nucleotides agree with TRBD2. This CDR3 is 17 amino acids long. Trimming removed 2 bases from V and 2 bases from J; junction bases left unmatched: 10. Germline CDR1 reads KGHSH; CDR2 reads LQKENI. The CDR3 is CASSPSLLAEVTDTQYF. The CDR3 bases are TGTGCCAGCTCACCATCTTTGCTAGCGGAAGTCACAGATACGCAGTATTTT.

This rearrangement joins TRBV27 to TRBJ2-5, with TRBD1 matching over 9 bases. This CDR3 spans 15 amino acids. J lost 4 bases, V lost 5 bases, and 8 bases had no gene match. From germline, CDR1 is MNHEY and CDR2 SMNVEV (reference sequence). DNA of the CDR3: TGTGCCAGCAGTACACGGTCACAGGGGGCAGAGACCCAGTACTTC. Translating gives CASSTRSQGAETQYF.

The chain uses TRBV12-3 or TRBV12-4 and TRBJ2-1, with 8 bases lining up with TRBD2. The CDR3 extends over 13 amino acids. V lost 5 bases to trimming and J lost 7 bases; unmatched junction nucleotides: 4. CDR3 sequence reads: CASSAGLGNEQFF. The CDR3, as DNA: TGTGCCAGCAGTGCGGGACTAGGGAATGAGCAGTTCTTC.

The chain joins TRBV7-6 to TRBJ1-2, with D perhaps TRBD1 (5 bases). CDR3 length: 15 residues. Trimming shortened V by 1 base and J by 6 bases, and 15 bases separated the two germline ends. CDR1 SGHVS and CDR2 FNYEAQ come from the germline V gene. As DNA, the CDR3 is TGTGCCAGCAGCTTAGTGGCCAGGGCCGTCAATGGCTACACCTTC. It specifies CASSLVARAVNGYTF.

This clone was detected a few times. The chain couples TRBV28 to TRBJ1-6, with no clear D. The V end was cut by 2 bases, the J end by 9 bases, with 11 bases between. The CDR3 is 14 amino acids. The germline CDR1 and CDR2 sequences are MDHEN and SYDVKM. CDR3 in amino acids: CASSLVLRASPLHF. Here the CDR3 DNA reads TGTGCCAGCAGTTTAGTCTTAAGAGCTTCACCCCTCCACTTT.

The rearrangement links TRBV7-9 to TRBJ2-3; 10 bases align to TRBD1. V lost 3 bases and J lost 3; bases outside the gene matches: 0. From germline, CDR1 is SEHNR and CDR2 FQNEAQ (reference sequence). The CDR3 contains 14 residues. CDR3 sequence: CASSLGQGTDTQYF. CDR3 coding DNA: TGTGCCAGCAGCTTGGGACAGGGGACAGATACGCAGTATTTT. Together with reference TRBV7-9 and TRBJ2-3, the CDR3 gives the full variable domain: DTGVSQNPRHKITKRGQNVTFRCDPISEHNRLYWYRQTLGQGPEFLTYFQNEAQLEKSRLLSDRFSAERPKGSFSTLEIQRTEQGDSAMYLCASSLGQGTDTQYFGPGTRLTVL.

The chain employs TRBV6-7 and TRBJ2-7; 11 bases are a match to TRBD1. TRBV6-7 is labeled an ORF, and its function is uncertain. Trimming cost V 11 bases and J 6 bases; bases outside gene matches: 15. The CDR3 runs to 15 residues. CDR3 amino acids: CAPLLGTGGVGEQYF. CDR3 nucleotides: TGTGCCCCATTATTAGGGACAGGGGGTGTCGGCGAGCAGTACTTC.

The chain is built from TRBV5-1 and TRBJ2-7; the match to TRBD2 covers 10 bases. J lost 5 bases, V lost 2 bases, and 4 bases had no gene match. The germline V gene encodes CDR1 SGHRS and CDR2 YFSETQ. The CDR3 covers 14 residues. This chain's CDR3 is CASSFSGGSNEQYF. DNA for the CDR3: TGCGCCAGCAGCTTTAGCGGGGGGTCCAACGAGCAGTACTTC.

The V call is TRBV7-2, the J call TRBJ1-5; 7 bases align to TRBD1. This CDR3 comprises 15 residues. Germline CDR1 and CDR2: SGHTA and FQGNSA. Trimming took 5 bases from V and 5 from J; bases not matched to a gene: 9. The CDR3 loop reads CASSPGQPYHQPQHF. Here the CDR3 DNA reads TGTGCCAGCAGCCCGGGACAGCCCTACCATCAGCCCCAGCATTTT.

The V and J genes are TRBV10-3 and TRBJ1-6, with a possible D match to TRBD1 (6 bases). The CDR3 is 17 residues long. V was cut by 3 bases and J by 7 bases, with 19 bases left in between. CDR1 is ENHRY, CDR2 SYGVKD, per germline. CDR3 nucleotide sequence: TGTGCCATCAGTGACCCGAAGGGGGGGGTTAGGAATTCACCCCTCCACTTT. Its translation: CAISDPKGGVRNSPLHF.

The chain recombines TRBV5-4 with TRBJ2-5, with TRBD1 matching 7 bases. Germline-derived CDR1 and CDR2 are SGHNT and YYREEE (reference sequence). This CDR3 is built from 13 residues. V dropped 4 bases and J dropped 5; count of bases not matched to a gene: 5. The CDR3 DNA follows: TGTGCCAGCAGCACAGGGGCGTTGGAGACCCAGTACTTC. It specifies CASSTGALETQYF.